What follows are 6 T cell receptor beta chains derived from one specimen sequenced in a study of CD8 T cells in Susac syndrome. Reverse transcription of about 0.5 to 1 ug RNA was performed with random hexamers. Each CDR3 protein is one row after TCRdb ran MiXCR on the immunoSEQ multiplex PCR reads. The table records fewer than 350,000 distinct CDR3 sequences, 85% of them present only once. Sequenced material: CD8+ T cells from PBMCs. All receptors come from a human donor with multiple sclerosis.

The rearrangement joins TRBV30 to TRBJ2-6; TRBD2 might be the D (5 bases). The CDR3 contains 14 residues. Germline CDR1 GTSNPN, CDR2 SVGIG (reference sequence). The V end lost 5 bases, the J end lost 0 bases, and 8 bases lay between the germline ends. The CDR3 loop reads CAWGRGSGANVLTF. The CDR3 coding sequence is TGTGCCTGGGGTCGGGGCTCTGGGGCCAACGTCCTGACTTTC. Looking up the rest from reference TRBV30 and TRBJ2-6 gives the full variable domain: SQTIHQWPATLVQPVGSPLSLECTVEGTSNPNLYWYRQAAGRGLQLLFYSVGIGQISSEVPQNLSASRPQDRQFILSSKKLLLSDSGFYLCAWGRGSGANVLTFGAGSRLTVL.

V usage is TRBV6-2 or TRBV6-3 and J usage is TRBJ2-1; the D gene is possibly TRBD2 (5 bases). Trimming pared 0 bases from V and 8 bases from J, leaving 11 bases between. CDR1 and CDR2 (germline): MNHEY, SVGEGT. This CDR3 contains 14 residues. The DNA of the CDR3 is TGTGCCAGCAGTTACTCGCCGGGGTCGGATGAGCAGTTCTTC. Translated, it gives CASSYSPGSDEQFF.

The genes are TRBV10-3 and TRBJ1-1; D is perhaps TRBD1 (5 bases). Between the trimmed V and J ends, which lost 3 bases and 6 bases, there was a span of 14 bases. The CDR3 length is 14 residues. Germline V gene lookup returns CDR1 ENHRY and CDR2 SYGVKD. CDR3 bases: TGTGCCATCAGTGATCCCGGGGGGGATTCTGAAGCTTTCTTT. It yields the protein CAISDPGGDSEAFF.

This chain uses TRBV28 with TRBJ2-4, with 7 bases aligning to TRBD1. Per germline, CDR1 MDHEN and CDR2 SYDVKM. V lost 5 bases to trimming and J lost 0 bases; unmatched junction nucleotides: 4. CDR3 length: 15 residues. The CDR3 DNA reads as TGTGCCAGCAGTGGACAGGACCTAGCCAAAAACATTCAGTACTTC. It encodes CASSGQDLAKNIQYF.

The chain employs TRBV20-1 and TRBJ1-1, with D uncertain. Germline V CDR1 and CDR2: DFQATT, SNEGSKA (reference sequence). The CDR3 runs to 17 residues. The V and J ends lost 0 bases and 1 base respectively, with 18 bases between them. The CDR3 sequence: CSARDNGVRGRNTEAFF. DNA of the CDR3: TGCAGTGCTAGAGATAACGGCGTCCGGGGAAGGAACACTGAAGCTTTCTTT.

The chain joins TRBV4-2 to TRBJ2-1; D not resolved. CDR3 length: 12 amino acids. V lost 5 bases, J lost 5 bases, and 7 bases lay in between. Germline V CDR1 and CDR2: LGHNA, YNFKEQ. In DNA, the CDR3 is TGTGCCAGCAGCACCCGGGACAATGAGCAGTTCTTC. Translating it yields CASSTRDNEQFF.